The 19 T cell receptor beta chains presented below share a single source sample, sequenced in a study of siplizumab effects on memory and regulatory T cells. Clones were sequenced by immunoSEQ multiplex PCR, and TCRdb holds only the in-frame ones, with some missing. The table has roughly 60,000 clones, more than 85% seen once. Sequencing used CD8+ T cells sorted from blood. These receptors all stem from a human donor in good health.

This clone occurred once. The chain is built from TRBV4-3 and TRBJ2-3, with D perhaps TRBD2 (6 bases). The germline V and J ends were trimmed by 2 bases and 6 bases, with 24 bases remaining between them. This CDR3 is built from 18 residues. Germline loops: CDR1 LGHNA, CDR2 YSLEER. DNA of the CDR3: TGCGCCAGCAGCCAAAATCCGACTTCGCAGGGACTTTTGGATACGCAGTATTTT. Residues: CASSQNPTSQGLLDTQYF.

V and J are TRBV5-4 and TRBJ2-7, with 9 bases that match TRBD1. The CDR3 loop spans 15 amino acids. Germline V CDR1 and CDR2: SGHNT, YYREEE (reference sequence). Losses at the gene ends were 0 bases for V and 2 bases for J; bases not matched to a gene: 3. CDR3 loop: CASSLGGQGTYEQYF. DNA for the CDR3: TGTGCCAGCAGCTTGGGTGGACAGGGGACCTACGAGCAGTACTTC.

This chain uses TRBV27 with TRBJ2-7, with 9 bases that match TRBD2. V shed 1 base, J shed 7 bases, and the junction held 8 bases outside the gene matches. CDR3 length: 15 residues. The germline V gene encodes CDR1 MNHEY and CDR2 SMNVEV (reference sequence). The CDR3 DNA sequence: TGTGCCAGCAGTTTATATAGCGGGAGCCTCCAAGAGCAGTACTTC. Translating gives CASSLYSGSLQEQYF.

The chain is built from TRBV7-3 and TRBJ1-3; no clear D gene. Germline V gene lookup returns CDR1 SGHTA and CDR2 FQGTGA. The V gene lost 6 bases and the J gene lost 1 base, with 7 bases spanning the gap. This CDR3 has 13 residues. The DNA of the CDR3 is TGTGCCAGCAGTGGCGGATCTGGAAACACCATATATTTT. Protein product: CASSGGSGNTIYF.

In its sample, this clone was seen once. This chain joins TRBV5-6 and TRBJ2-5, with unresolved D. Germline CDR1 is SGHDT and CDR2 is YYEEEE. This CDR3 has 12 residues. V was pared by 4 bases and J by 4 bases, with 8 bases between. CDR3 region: CASSPVGETQYF. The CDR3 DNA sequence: TGTGCCAGCAGCCCGGTGGGAGAGACCCAGTACTTC.

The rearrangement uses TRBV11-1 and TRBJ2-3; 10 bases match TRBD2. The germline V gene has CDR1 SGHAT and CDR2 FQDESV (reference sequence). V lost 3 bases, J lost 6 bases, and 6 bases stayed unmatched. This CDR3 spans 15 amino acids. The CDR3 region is CASSLPSGSIDTQYF. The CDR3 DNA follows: TGTGCCAGCAGCTTGCCTAGCGGGAGTATTGATACGCAGTATTTT.

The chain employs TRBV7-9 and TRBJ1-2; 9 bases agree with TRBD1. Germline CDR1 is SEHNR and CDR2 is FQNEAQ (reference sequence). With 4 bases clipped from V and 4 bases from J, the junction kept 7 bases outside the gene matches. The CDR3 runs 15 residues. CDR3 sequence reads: CASSSEQGAGYGYTF. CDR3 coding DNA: TGTGCCAGCAGCTCAGAACAGGGGGCGGGCTATGGCTACACCTTC.

The CDR3 region is CASSLSFYGPTPYEQYF. In DNA, the CDR3 is TGTGCCAGCAGTTTATCCTTCTACGGACCGACCCCTTACGAGCAGTACTTC. This sequence joins TRBV28 and TRBJ2-7; D is uncertain. This CDR3 is built from 17 residues. Trimming cost V 1 base and J 4 bases, with 20 bases left between them. Germline V gives CDR1 MDHEN, CDR2 SYDVKM.

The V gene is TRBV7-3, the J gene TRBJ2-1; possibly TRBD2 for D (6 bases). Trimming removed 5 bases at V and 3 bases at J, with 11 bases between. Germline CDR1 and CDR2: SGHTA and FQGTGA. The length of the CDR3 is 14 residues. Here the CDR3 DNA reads TGTGCCAGCAGCGCGGGACCCAACTACAATGAGCAGTTCTTC. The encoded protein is CASSAGPNYNEQFF. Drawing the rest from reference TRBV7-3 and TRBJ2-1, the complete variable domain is GAGVSQTPSNKVTEKGKYVELRCDPISGHTALYWYRQSLGQGPEFLIYFQGTGAADDSGLPNDRFFAVRPEGSVSTLKIQRTERGDSAVYLCASSAGPNYNEQFFGPGTRLTVL.

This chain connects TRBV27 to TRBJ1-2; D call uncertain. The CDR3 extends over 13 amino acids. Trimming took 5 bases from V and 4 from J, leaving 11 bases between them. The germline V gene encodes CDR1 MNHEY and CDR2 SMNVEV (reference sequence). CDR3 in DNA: TGTGCCAGCAGTCCGAAGTCATCCTATGGCTACACCTTC. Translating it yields CASSPKSSYGYTF.

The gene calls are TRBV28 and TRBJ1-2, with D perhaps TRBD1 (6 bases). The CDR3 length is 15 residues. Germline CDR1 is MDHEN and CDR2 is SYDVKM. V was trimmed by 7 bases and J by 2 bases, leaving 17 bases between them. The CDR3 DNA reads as TGTGCCAGCATCTCCGAGGGGGTAGGAAACTATGGCTACACCTTC. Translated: CASISEGVGNYGYTF.

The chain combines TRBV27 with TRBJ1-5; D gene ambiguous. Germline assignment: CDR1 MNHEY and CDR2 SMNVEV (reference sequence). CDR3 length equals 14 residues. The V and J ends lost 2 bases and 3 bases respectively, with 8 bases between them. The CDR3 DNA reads TGTGCCAGCAGTTTAGTCGGATTCAATCAGCCCCAGCATTTT. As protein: CASSLVGFNQPQHF.

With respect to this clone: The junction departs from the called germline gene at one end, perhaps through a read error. The CDR3 bases are TGTGCTAGCAGCCAACCTGGACAGGGAGGGTTTCTAAACATTCAGTACTTC. Its protein product is CASSQPGQGGFLNIQYF. The chain recombines TRBV7-7 with TRBJ2-4; a weak D match, TRBD1 (8 bases). The CDR3 runs to 17 residues. In germline, CDR1 is SSHAT, CDR2 FNYEAQ (reference sequence).

The CDR3 here is CASRLGRGALFF. For the CDR3, the DNA is TGTGCCAGCAGGTTAGGTAGGGGAGCACTGTTTTTT. V usage is TRBV25-1 and J usage is TRBJ1-4; the D gene is possibly TRBD1 (5 bases). CDR1 is MGHDK and CDR2 is SYGVNS in the germline V gene. The CDR3 contains 12 residues. Trimming removed 6 bases from V and 13 bases from J, with 15 bases in between.

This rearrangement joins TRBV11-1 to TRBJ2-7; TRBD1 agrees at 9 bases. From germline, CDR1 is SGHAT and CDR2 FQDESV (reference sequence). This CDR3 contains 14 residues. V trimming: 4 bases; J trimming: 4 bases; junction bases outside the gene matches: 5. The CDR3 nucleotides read TGTGCCAGCAGCTACCCGGGACAGGGTTACGAGCAGTACTTC. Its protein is CASSYPGQGYEQYF.

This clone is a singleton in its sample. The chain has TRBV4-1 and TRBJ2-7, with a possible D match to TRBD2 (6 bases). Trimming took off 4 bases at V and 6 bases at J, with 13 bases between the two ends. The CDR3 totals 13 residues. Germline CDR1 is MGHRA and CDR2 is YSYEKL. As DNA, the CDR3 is TGCGCCAGCAGCCCGGGGGATGGGTTCGAGCAGTACTTC. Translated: CASSPGDGFEQYF.

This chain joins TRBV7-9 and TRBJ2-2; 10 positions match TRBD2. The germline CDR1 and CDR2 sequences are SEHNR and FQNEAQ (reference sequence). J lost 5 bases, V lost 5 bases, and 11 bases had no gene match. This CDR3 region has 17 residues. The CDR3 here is CASSPLASGSSTGELFF. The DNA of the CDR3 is TGTGCCAGCAGCCCCCTGGCTAGCGGGAGTTCTACCGGGGAGCTGTTTTTT.

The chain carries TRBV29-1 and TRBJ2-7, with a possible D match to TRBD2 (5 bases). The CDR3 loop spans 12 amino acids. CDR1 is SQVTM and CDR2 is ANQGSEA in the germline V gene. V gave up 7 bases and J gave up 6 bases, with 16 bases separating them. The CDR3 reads CSAYDRGGEQYF. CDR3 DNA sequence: TGCAGCGCCTATGATCGGGGTGGCGAGCAGTACTTC.

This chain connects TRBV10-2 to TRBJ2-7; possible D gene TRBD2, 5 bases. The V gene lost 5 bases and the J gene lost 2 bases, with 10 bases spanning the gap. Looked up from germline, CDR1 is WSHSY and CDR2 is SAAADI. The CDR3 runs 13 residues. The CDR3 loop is CASSPAGTYEQYF. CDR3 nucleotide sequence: TGCGCCAGCAGTCCCGCGGGTACCTACGAGCAGTACTTC.